This T cell receptor beta chain was recovered during a study of blood T cells in healthy people across ages. Between the trimmed V and J ends, which lost 3 bases and 3 bases, there was a span of 9 bases. The germline gives CDR1 DFQATT, CDR2 SNEGSKA (reference sequence). The CDR3 spans 12 residues. Sample-barcoded 5' priming and a J-beta primer mix drove a second PCR of roughly 6 to 12 cycles. TCRdb passed the 5' RACE reads through MiXCR, listing each CDR3 protein once. The sample lists around 600,000 distinct CDR3 sequences, roughly 48% occurring once. This clonotype was obtained from a man older than 75 in good health. The chain links TRBV20-1 to TRBJ2-7, with a weak D call TRBD1 (5 bases). Sequencing input: blood. The chain's CDR3 is CSAREGVYEQYF. The CDR3 DNA follows: TGCAGTGCTAGGGAAGGGGTCTACGAGCAGTACTTC.